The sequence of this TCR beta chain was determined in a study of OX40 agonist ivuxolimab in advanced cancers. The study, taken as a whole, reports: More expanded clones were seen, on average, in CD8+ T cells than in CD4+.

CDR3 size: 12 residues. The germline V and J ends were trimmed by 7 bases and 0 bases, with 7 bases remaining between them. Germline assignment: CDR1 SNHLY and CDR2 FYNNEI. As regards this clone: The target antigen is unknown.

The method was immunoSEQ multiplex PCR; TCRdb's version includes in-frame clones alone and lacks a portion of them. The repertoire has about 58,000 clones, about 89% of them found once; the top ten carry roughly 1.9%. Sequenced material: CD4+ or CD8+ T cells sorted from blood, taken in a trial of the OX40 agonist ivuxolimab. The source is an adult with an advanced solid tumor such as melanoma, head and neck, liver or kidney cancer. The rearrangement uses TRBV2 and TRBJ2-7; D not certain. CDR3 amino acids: CASTADSYEQYF. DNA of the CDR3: TGTGCCAGCACGGCGGACTCCTACGAGCAGTACTTC.